The clone carrying this TCR beta chain was counted a few times. Its antigen is undetermined. These data come from a study of regulatory T cells in long-lasting Graves disease. Time point meaning: persistent/refractory GD, antithyroid drugs over 5 years with positive TRAb. The authors made the TCR library using RNA they extracted from PBMCs. Arm-PCR with iRepertoire HTBI primers amplified the CDR3 regions for these TCR beta libraries. From the multiplex PCR reads, TCRdb called clonotypes with MiXCR, one entry per CDR3 protein. The sample contains fewer than 400,000 distinct CDR3 sequences, less than 25% of which appear only once. This CDR3 contains 15 residues. Germline CDR1 is SGHTA and CDR2 is FQGNSA. V gave up 5 bases and J gave up 7 bases, with 18 bases separating them. Findings and limits, study-wide: A greater number of public clonotypes (around 3,000) was shared by persistent patients than by new patients (about 880).

Source: peripheral blood mononuclear cells (PBMCs), taken when the disease was refractory, from a patient treated with antithyroid drugs. This sequence originates from a female donor with Graves disease. The chain uses TRBV7-2 and TRBJ2-1; perhaps TRBD1 as D (7 bases). The CDR3, as DNA: TGTGCCAGCAGCCCACAGGGGAACCGGGAGAATGAGCAGTTCTTC. Translated, it gives CASSPQGNRENEQFF.